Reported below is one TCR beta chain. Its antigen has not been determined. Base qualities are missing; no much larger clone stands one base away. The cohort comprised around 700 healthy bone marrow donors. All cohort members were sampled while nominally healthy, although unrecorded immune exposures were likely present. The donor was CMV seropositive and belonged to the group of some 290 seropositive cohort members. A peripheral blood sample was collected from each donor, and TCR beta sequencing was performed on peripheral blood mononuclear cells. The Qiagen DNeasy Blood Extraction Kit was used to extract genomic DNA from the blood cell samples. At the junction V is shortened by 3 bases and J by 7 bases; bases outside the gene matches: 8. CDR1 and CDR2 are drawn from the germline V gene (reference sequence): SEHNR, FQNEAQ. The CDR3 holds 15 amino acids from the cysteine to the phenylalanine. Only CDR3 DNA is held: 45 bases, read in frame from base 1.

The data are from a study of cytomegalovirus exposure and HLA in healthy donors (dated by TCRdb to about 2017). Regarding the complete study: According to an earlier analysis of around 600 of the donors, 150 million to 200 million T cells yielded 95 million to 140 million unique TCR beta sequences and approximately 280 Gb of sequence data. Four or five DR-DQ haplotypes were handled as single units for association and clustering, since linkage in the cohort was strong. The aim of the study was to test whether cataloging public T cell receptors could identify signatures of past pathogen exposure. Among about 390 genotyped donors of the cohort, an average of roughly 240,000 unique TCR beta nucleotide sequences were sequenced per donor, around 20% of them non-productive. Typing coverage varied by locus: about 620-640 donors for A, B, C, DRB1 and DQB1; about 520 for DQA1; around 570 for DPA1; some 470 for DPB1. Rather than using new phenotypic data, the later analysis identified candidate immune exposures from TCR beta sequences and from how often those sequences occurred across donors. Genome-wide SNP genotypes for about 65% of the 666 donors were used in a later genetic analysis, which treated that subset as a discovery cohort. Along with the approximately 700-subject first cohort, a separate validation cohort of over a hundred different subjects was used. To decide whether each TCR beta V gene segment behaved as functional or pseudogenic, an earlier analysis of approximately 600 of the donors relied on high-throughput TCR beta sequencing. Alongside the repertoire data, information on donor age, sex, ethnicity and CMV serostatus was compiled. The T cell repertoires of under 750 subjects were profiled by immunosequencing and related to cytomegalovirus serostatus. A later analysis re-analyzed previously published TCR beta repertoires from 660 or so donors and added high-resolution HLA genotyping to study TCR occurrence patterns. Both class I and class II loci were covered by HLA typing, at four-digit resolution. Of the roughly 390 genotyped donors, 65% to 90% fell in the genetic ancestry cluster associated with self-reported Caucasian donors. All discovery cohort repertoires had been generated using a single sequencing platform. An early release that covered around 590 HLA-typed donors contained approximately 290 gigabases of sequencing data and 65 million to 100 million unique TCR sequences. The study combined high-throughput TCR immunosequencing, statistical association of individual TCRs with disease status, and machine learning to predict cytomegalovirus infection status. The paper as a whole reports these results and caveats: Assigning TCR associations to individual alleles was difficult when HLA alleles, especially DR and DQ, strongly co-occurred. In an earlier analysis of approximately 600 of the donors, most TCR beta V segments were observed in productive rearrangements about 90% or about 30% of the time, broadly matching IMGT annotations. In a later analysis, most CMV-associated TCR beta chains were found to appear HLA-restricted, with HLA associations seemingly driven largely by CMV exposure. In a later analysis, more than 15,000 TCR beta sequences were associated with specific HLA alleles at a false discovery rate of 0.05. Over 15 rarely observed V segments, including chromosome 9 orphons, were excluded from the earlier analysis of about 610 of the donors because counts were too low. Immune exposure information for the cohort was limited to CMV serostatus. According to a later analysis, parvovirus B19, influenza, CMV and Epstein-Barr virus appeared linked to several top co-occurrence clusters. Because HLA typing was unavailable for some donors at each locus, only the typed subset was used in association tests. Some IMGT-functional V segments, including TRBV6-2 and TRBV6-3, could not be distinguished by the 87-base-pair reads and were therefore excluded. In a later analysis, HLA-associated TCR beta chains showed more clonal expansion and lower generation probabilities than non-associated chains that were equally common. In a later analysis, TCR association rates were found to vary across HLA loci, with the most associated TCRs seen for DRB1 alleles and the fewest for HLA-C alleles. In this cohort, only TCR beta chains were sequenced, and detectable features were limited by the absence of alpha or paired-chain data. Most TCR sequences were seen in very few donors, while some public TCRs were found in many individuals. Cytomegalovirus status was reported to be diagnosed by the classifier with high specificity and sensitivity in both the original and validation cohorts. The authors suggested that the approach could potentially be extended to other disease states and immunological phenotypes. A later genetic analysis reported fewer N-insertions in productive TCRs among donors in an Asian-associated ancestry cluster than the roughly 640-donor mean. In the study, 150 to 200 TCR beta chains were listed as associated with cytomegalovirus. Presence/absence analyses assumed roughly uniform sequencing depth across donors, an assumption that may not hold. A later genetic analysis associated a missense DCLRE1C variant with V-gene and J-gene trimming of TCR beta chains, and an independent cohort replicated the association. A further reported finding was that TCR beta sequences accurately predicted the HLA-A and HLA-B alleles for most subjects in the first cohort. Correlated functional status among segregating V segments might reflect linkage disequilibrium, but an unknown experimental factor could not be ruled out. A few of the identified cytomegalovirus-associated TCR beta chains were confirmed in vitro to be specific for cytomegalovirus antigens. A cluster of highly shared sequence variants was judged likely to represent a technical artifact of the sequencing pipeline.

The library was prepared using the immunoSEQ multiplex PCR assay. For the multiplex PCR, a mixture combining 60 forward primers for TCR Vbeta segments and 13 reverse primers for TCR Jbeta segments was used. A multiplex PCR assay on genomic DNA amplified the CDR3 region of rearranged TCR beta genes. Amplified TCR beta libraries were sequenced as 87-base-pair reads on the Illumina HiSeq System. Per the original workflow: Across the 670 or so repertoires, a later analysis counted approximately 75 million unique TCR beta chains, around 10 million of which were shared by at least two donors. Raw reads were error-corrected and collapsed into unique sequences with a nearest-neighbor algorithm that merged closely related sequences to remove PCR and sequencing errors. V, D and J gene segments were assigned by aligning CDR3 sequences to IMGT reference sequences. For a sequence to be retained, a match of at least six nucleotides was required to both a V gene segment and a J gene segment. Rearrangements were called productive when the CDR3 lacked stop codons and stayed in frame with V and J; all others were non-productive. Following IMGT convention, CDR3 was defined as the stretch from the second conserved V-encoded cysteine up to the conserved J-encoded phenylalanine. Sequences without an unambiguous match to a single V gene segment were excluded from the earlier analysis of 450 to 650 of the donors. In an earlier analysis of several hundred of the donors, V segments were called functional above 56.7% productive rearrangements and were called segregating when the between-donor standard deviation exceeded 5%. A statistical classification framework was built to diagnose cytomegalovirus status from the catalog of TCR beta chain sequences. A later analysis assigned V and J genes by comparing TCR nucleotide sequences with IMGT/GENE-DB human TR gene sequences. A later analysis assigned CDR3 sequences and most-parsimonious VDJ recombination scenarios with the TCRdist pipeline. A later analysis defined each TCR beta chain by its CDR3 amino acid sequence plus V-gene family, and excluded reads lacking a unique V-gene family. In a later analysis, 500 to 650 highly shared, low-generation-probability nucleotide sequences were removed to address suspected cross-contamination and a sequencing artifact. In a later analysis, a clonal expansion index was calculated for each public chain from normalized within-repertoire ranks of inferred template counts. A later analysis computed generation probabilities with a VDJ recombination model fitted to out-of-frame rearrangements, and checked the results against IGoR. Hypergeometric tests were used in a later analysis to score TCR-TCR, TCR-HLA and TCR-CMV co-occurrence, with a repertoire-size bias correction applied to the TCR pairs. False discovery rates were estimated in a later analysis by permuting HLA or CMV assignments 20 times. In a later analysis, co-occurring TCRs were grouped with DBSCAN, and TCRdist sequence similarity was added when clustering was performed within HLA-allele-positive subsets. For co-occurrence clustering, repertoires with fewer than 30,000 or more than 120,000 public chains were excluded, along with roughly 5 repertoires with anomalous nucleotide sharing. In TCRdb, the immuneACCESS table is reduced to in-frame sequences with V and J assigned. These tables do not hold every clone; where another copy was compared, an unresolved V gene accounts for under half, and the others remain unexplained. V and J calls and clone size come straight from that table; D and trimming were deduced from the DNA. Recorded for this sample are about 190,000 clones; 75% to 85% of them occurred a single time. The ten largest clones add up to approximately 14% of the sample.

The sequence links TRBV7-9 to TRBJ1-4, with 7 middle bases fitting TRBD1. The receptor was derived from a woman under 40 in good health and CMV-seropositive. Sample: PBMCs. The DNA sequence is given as TGTGCCAGCAGCTTTCTCTCAGGGGGTGGTGAAAAACTGTTTTTT. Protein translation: CASSFLSGGGEKLFF.